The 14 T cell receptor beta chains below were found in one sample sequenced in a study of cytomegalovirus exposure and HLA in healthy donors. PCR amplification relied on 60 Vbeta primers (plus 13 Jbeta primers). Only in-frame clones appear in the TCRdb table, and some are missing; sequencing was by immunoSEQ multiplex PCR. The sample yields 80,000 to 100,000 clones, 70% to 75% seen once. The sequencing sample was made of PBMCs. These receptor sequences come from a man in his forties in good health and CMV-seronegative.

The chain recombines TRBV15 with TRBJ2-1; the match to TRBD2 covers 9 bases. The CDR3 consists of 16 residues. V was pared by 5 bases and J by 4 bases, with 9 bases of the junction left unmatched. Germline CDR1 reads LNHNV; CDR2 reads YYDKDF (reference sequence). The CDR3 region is CATSASGLASYNEQFF. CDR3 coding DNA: TGTGCCACCAGCGCCTCGGGACTAGCTTCTTACAATGAGCAGTTCTTC.

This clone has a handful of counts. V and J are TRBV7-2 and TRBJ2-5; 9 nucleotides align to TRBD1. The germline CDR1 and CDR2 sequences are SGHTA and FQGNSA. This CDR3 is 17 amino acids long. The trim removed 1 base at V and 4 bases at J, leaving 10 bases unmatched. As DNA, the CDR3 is TGTGCCAGCAGCTTAGGGGGGCCGGGACAGGGAAGAGAGACCCAGTACTTC. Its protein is CASSLGGPGQGRETQYF.

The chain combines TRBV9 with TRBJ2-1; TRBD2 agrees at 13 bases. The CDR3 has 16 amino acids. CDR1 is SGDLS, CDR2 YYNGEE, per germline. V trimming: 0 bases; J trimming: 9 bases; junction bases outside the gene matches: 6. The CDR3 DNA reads TGTGCCAGCAGCGTAGCCCACTGGACTAGCGGGGGTGAGCAGTTCTTC. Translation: CASSVAHWTSGGEQFF.

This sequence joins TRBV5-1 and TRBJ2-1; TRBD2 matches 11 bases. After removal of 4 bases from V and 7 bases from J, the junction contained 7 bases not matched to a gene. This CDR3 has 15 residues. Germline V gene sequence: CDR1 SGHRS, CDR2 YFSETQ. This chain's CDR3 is CASSALAGGQNEQFF. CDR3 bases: TGCGCCAGCAGCGCCTTAGCGGGGGGGCAGAATGAGCAGTTCTTC.

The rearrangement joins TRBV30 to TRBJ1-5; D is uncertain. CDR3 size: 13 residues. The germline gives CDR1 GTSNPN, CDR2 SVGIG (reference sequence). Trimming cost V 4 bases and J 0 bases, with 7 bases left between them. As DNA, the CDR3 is TGTGCCTGGAACTTTAATAGCAATCAGCCCCAGCATTTT. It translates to CAWNFNSNQPQHF.

The CDR3: CASSLASGGVPSTDTQYF. In DNA form, the CDR3 reads TGTGCCAGCAGCTTAGCTAGCGGGGGGGTACCAAGCACAGATACGCAGTATTTT. The rearrangement uses TRBV7-9 and TRBJ2-3; TRBD2 aligns across 11 bases. Trimming at V came to 0 bases and at J to 0 bases, leaving 5 bases not matched to a gene. This CDR3 has 18 amino acids. Per germline, CDR1 SEHNR and CDR2 FQNEAQ (reference sequence).

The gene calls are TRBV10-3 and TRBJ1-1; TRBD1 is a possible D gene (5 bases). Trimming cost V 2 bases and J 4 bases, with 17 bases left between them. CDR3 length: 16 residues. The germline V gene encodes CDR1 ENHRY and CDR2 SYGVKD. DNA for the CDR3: TGTGCCATCAGTGAGGGTCAGGGTACGTTCAGCACTGAAGCTTTCTTT. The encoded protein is CAISEGQGTFSTEAFF.

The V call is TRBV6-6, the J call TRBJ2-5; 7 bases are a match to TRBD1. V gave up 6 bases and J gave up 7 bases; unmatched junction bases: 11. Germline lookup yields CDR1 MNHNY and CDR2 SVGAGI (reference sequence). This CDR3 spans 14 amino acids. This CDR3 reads CASSPDRTSRTQYF. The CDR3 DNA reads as TGTGCCAGCAGCCCGGACAGGACCTCCAGGACCCAGTACTTC.

CDR3 loop: CASLAGETQYF. The DNA for the CDR3 is TGTGCCAGCTTGGCGGGAGAGACCCAGTACTTC. This chain uses TRBV7-2 with TRBJ2-5; TRBD2 might be the D (5 bases). This CDR3 spans 11 amino acids. Per germline, CDR1 SGHTA and CDR2 FQGNSA. V lost 8 bases and J lost 4, with 8 bases in between.

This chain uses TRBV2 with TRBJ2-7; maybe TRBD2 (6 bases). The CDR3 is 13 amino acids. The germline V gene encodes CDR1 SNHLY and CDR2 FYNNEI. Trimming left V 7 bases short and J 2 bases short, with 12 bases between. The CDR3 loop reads CASTLSGPYEQYF. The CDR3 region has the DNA TGTGCCAGCACCCTTAGCGGCCCCTACGAGCAGTACTTC.

The CDR3 loop reads CASSESRTGSDQPQHF. CDR3 in DNA: TGTGCCAGCAGTGAATCTCGGACAGGGAGTGATCAGCCCCAGCATTTT. The chain employs TRBV6-1 and TRBJ1-5, with TRBD1 matching 8 bases. Germline assignment: CDR1 MNHNS and CDR2 SASEGT. V lost 2 bases to trimming and J lost 5 bases; unmatched junction nucleotides: 8. This CDR3 region has 16 residues.

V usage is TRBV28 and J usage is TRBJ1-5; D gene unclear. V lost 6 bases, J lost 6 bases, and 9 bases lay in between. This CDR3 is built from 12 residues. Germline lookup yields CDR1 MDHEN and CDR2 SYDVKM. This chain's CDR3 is CASRTRFQPQHF. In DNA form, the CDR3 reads TGTGCCAGCAGGACAAGGTTTCAGCCCCAGCATTTT.

Written as DNA, the CDR3 is TGCGCCAGCAGCCCTGACAGGGGTCTCAGCACAGATACGCAGTATTTT. It translates to CASSPDRGLSTDTQYF. The gene calls are TRBV5-1 and TRBJ2-3; 8 bases line up with TRBD1. The CDR3 totals 16 residues. J was trimmed by 0 bases and V by 4 bases; bases with no gene match: 7. The germline CDR1 and CDR2 sequences are SGHRS and YFSETQ.

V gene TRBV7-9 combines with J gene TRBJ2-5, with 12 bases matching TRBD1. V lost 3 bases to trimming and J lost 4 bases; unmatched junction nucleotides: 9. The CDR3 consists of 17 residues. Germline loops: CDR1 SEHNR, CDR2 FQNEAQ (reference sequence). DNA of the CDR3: TGTGCCAGCAGCTTCGCAGTGGGACAGGGGGCGAGAGAGACCCAGTACTTC. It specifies CASSFAVGQGARETQYF.